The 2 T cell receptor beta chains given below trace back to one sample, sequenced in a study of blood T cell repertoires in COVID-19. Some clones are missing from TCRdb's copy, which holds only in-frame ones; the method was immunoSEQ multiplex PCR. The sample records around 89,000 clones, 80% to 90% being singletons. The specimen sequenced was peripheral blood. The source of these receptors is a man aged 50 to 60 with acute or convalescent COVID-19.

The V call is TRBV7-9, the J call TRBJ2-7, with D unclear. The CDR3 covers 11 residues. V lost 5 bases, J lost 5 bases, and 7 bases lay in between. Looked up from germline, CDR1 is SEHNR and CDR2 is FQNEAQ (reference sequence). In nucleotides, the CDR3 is TGTGCCAGCAGCCCCCTTGACGAGCAGTACTTC. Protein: CASSPLDEQYF. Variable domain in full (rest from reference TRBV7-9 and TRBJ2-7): DTGVSQNPRHKITKRGQNVTFRCDPISEHNRLYWYRQTLGQGPEFLTYFQNEAQLEKSRLLSDRFSAERPKGSFSTLEIQRTEQGDSAMYLCASSPLDEQYFGPGTRLTVT.

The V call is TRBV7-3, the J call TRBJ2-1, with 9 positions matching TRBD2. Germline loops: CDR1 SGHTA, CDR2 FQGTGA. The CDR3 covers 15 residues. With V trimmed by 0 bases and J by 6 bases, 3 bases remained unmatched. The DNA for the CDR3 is TGTGCCAGCAGCTTAACGACTAGCGGAGTCAATGAGCAGTTCTTC. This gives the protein CASSLTTSGVNEQFF.